The rows below give T cell receptor beta chains drawn from one sample of a study of response to subunit inactivated influenza vaccine. A single record per CDR3 protein comes from TCRdb applying MiXCR to the RT-PCR reads. The data hold 650,000 to 850,000 distinct CDR3 sequences, with around 14% observed a single time. Sequencing used PBMCs from blood, obtained roughly 2 weeks before vaccination. Source of these receptors: a man between 45 and 60 years old who received an inactivated influenza vaccine. Both conserved end residues are trimmed from each CDR3. Each record gives: V gene, J gene, CDR3 protein.

>TRBV3-1|TRBJ2-2
ASSQEMGGSGGPAGELF
>TRBV7-8|TRBJ1-2
ASSLSRGTGSSYT
>TRBV7-9|TRBJ2-7
ASSLPPDYEQY
>TRBV5-1|TRBJ2-1
ASSLFGETYNEQF
>TRBV3-1|TRBJ2-6
ASSLRLAGGWPGANVLT
>TRBV30|TRBJ2-1
AWTRSGRALF
>TRBV4-1|TRBJ1-6
ASSQKPGQGVFSPLH
>TRBV20-1|TRBJ2-3
SARPREIPDTQY
>TRBV5-1|TRBJ2-5
ASSIKQGARETQY
>TRBV4-2|TRBJ2-2
ASSPLLTANTGELF
>TRBV7-9|TRBJ1-2
ASSTGTGPYGYT
>TRBV24-1|TRBJ1-5
ATSDSGRVNQPQH
>TRBV9|TRBJ2-6
ASSASGANVLT
>TRBV9|TRBJ1-1
ASSVGDLNTEAF
>TRBV2|TRBJ2-3
ASTASGRYTDTQY
>TRBV12-3/TRBV12-4|TRBJ2-4
ASKQGMNIQY
>TRBV20-1|TRBJ2-7
SASGGADVGEQY
>TRBV7-3|TRBJ2-1
ASSATIGTTYNEQF
>TRBV30|TRBJ1-1
AWRTSRWGTEAF
>TRBV7-2|TRBJ1-6
ASSSTGALYNSPLH
>TRBV12-3/TRBV12-4|TRBJ2-3
ASSPGRQHTQY
>TRBV2|TRBJ2-1
ASSADSFNEQF